This T cell receptor beta chain is from a study of prognosis after radiotherapy for stage I lung cancer. Study observations and caveats: Medians of roughly 10,000 versus 7,000 showed unique TCR clone counts falling after stereotactic body radiation therapy. The study found lower Shannon entropy after stereotactic body radiation therapy in patients who developed distant metastases.

CDR3 length: 18 amino acids. CDR1 MNHGY and CDR2 SAAAGT come from the germline V gene. In the case of this clonotype: Its antigen is as yet unknown. A single base is all that separates this from a far larger clone, so a read error is likely.

Two-round multiplex PCR amplified TCR beta CDR3 from genomic DNA. With primers specific to each TRBV and TRBJ gene, the first-round PCR was performed. TCRdb processed the multiplex PCR reads anew with MiXCR; each CDR3 protein has one entry. The repertoire holds tens of thousands of distinct CDR3 sequences, with over 30% as singletons. The TCR was taken from a donor over 45 with non-small cell lung cancer. The sequenced sample was PBMCs, obtained before or after stereotactic body radiation therapy (not recorded which). The genes are TRBV6-8 and TRBJ2-3, with 13 bases lining up with TRBD2. CDR3 DNA: TGTGCCAGCATTTACTCCGTGACTAGCGGGAGGACGACAGATACGCAGTATTTT. It encodes CASIYSVTSGRTTDTQYF.